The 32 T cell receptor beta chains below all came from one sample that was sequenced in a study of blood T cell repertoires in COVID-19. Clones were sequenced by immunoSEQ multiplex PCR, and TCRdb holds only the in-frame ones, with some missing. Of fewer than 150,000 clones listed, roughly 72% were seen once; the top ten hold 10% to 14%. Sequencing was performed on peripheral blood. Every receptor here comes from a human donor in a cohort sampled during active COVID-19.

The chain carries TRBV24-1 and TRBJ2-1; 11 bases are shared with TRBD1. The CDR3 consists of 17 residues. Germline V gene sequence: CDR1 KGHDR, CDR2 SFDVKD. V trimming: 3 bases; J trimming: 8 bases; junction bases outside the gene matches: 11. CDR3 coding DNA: TGTGCCACCAGTGATCGACGGACAGGGGGCAGTAATTATGAGCAGTTCTTC. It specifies CATSDRRTGGSNYEQFF.

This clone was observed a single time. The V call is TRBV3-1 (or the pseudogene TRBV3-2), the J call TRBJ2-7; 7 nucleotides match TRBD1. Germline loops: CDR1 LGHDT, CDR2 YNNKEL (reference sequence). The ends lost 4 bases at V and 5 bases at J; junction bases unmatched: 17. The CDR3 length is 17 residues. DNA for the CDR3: TGTGCCAGCAGCCGCGGTATACAGGGGCGACCCCCGGACGAGCAGTACTTC. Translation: CASSRGIQGRPPDEQYF.

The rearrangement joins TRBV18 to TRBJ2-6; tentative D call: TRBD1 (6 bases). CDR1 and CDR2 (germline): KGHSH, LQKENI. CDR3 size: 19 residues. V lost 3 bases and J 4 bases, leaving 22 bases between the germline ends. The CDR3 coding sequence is TGTGCCAGCTCACCCCTAGGGCGCAGGGGAGTGCGAGGGGCCAACGTCCTGACTTTC. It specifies CASSPLGRRGVRGANVLTF.

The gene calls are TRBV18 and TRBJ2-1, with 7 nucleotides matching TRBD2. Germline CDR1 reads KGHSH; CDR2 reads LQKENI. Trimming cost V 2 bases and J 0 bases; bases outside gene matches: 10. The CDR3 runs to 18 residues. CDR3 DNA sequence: TGTGCCAGCTCACCAATAGAGGGACTACCAGACTCCTACAATGAGCAGTTCTTC. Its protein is CASSPIEGLPDSYNEQFF. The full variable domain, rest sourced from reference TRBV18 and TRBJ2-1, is NAGVMQNPRHLVRRRGQEARLRCSPMKGHSHVYWYRQLPEEGLKFMVYLQKENIIDESGMPKERFSAEFPKEGPSILRIQQVVRGDSAAYFCASSPIEGLPDSYNEQFFGPGTRLTVL.

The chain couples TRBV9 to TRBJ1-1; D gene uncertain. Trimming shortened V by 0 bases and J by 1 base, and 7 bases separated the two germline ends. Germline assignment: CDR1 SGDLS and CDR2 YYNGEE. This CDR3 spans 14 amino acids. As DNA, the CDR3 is TGTGCCAGCAGCGTAGACACAAGGAACACTGAAGCTTTCTTT. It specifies CASSVDTRNTEAFF.

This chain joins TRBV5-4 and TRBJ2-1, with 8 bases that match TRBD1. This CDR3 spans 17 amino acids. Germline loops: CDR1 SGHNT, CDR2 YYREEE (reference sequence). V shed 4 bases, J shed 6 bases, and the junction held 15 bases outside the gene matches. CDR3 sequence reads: CASSEPPRGRLINEQFF. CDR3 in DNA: TGTGCCAGCAGCGAACCACCCAGGGGGCGCCTTATCAATGAGCAGTTCTTC.

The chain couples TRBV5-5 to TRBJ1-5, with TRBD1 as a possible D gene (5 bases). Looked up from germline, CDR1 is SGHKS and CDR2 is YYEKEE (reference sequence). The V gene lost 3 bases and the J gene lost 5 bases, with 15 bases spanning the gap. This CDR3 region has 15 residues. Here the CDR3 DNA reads TGTGCCAGCAGCTATGACAGTAACCCCTATCAGCCCCAGCATTTT. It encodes CASSYDSNPYQPQHF.

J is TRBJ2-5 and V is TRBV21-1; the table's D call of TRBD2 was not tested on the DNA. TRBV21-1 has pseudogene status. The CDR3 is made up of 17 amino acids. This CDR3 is CASSKRGSGGLQETQYF. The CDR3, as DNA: TGTGCCAGCAGCAAAAGGGGTAGCGGGGGACTACAAGAGACCCAGTACTTC.

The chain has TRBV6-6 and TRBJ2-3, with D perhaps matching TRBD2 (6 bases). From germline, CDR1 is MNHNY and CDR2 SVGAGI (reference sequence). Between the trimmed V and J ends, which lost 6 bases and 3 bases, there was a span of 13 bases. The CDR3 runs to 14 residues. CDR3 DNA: TGTGCCAGCAGGCAGGGACGGGGGACAGATACGCAGTATTTT. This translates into CASRQGRGTDTQYF.

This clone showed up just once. The CDR3 loop is CAITSTSGGLYNEQFF. The CDR3, as DNA: TGTGCCATCACCTCGACTAGCGGGGGCCTCTACAATGAGCAGTTCTTC. This rearrangement joins TRBV10-3 to TRBJ2-1, with TRBD2 identical over 12 bases. V lost 7 bases, J lost 3 bases, and 7 bases stayed unmatched. CDR1 is ENHRY and CDR2 is SYGVKD in the germline V gene. The length of the CDR3 is 16 residues.

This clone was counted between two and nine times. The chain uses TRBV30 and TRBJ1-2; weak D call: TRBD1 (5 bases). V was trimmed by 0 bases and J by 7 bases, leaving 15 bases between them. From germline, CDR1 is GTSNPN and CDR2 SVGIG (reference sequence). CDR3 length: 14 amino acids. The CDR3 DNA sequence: TGTGCCTGGAGTGTAGGGGCAGGGAGGGGTGGCTACACCTTC. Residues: CAWSVGAGRGGYTF.

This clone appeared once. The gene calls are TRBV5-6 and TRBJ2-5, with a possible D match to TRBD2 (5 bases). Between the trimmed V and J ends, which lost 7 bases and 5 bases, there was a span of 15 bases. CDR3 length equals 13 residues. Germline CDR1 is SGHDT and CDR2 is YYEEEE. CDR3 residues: CASSSRGVETQYF. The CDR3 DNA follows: TGTGCCAGCTCCTCCCGGGGAGTGGAGACCCAGTACTTC.

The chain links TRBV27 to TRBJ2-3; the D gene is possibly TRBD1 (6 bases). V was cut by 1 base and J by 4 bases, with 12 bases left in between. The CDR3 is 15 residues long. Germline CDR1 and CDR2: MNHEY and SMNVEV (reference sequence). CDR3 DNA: TGTGCCAGCAGTTTATGGGGGCTGCCTGCAGATACGCAGTATTTT. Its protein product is CASSLWGLPADTQYF.

The CDR3 region has the DNA TGTGCCACCAGCAGAGACACAGGGTCTAATGAAAAACTGTTTTTT. Its translation is CATSRDTGSNEKLFF. The chain has TRBV15 and TRBJ1-4, with TRBD1 as a possible D gene (6 bases). Per germline, CDR1 LNHNV and CDR2 YYDKDF (reference sequence). CDR3 length: 15 amino acids. Trimming left V 0 bases short and J 3 bases short, with 8 bases between.

The CDR3 protein is CASSLMGASGTEAFF. DNA for the CDR3: TGTGCCAGCAGCCTAATGGGGGCGTCGGGTACTGAAGCTTTCTTT. This chain uses TRBV11-2 with TRBJ1-1, with D perhaps TRBD1 (6 bases). The germline V and J ends were trimmed by 5 bases and 5 bases, with 18 bases remaining between them. This CDR3 spans 15 amino acids. Germline-derived CDR1 and CDR2 are SGHAT and FQNNGV.

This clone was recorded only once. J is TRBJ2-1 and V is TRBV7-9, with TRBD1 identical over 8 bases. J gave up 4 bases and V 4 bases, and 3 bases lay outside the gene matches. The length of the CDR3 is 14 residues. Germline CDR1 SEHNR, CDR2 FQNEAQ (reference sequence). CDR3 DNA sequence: TGTGCCAGCAGCTCGACAGGGGATTACAATGAGCAGTTCTTC. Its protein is CASSSTGDYNEQFF.

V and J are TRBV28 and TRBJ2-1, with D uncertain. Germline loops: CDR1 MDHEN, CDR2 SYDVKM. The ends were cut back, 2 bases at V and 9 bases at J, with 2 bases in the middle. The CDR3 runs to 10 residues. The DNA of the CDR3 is TGTGCCAGCAGTTTACGTGAGCAGTTCTTC. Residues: CASSLREQFF.

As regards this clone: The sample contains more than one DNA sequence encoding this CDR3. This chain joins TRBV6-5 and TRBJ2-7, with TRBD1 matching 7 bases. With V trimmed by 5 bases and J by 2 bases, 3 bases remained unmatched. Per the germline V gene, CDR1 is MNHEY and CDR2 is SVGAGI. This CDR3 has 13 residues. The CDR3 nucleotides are TGTGCCAGCAGTCGGGACAGAGCCTACGAGCAGTACTTC. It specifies CASSRDRAYEQYF.

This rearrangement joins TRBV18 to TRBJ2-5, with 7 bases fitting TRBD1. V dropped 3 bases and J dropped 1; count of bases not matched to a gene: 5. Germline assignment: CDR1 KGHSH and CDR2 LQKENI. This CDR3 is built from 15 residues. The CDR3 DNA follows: TGTGCCAGCTCACCCCCGACAGGGTCCCAAGAGACCCAGTACTTC. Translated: CASSPPTGSQETQYF.

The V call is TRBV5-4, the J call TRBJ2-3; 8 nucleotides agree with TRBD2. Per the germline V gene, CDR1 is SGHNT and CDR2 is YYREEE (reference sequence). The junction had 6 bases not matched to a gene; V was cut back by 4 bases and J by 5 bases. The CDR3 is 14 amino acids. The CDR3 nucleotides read TGTGCCAGCAGCCCGGGACTAGGAGTAGATACGCAGTATTTT. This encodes CASSPGLGVDTQYF.

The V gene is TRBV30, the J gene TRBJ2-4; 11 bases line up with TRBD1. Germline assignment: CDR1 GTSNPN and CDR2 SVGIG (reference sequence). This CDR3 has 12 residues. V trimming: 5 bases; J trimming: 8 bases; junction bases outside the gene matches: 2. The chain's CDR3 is CAWGTGGDIQYF. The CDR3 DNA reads TGTGCCTGGGGGACAGGGGGGGACATTCAGTACTTC. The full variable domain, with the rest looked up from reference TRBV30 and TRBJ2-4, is SQTIHQWPATLVQPVGSPLSLECTVEGTSNPNLYWYRQAAGRGLQLLFYSVGIGQISSEVPQNLSASRPQDRQFILSSKKLLLSDSGFYLCAWGTGGDIQYFGAGTRLSVL.

The CDR3, as DNA: TGTGCCAGTAGTACCCGAGCCGTGAAAGAGACCCAGTACTTC. This sequence encodes CASSTRAVKETQYF. The chain employs TRBV19 and TRBJ2-5; D unclear. V lost 4 bases to trimming and J lost 3 bases, with 12 bases between them. The length of the CDR3 is 14 residues. Germline-derived CDR1 and CDR2 are LNHDA and SQIVND (reference sequence).

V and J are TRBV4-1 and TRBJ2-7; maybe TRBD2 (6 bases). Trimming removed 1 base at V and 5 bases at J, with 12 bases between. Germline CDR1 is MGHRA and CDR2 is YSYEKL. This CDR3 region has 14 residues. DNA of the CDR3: TGCGCCAGCAGCCAAGTGAAACTAGCTGACGAGCAGTACTTC. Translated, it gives CASSQVKLADEQYF.

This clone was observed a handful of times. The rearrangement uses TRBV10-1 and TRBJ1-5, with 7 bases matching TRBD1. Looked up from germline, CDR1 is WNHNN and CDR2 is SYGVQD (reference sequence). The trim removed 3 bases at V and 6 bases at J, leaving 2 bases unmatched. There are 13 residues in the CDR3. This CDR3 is CASSETGVQPQHF. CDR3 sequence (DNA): TGCGCCAGCAGTGAAACAGGGGTTCAGCCCCAGCATTTT.

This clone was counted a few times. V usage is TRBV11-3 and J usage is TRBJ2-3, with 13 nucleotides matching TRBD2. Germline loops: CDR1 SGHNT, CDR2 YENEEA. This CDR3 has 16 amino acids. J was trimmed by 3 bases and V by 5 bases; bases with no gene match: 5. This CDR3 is CASSHGLAGDTDTQYF. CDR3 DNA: TGTGCCAGCAGCCACGGACTAGCGGGGGATACAGATACGCAGTATTTT.

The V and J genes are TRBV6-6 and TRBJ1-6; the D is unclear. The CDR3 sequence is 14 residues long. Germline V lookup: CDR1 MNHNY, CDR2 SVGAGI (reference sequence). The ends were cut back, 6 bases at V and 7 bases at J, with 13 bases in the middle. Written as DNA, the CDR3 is TGTGCCAGCAGCCCACTCGGAGGGAATTCACCCCTCCACTTT. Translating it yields CASSPLGGNSPLHF.

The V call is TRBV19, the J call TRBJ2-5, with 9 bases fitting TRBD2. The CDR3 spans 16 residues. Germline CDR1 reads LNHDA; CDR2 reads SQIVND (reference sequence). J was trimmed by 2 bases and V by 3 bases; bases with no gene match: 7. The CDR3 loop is CASSIGAGGTQETQYF. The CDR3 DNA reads TGTGCCAGTAGTATCGGCGCGGGGGGGACACAAGAGACCCAGTACTTC.

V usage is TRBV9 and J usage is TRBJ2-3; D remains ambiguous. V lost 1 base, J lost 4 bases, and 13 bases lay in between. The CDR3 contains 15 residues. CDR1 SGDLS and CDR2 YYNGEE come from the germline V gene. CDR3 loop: CASSVSERRSDTQYF. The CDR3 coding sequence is TGTGCCAGCAGCGTATCAGAACGGAGATCAGATACGCAGTATTTT. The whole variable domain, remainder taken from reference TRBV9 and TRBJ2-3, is DSGVTQTPKHLITATGQRVTLRCSPRSGDLSVYWYQQSLDQGLQFLIQYYNGEERAKGNILERFSAQQFPDLHSELNLSSLELGDSALYFCASSVSERRSDTQYFGPGTRLTVL.

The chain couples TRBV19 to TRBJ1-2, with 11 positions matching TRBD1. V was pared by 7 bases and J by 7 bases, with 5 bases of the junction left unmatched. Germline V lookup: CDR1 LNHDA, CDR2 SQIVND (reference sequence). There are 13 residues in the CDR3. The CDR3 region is CASNSGQGVGYTF. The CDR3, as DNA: TGTGCCAGTAACTCGGGACAGGGGGTTGGCTACACCTTC.

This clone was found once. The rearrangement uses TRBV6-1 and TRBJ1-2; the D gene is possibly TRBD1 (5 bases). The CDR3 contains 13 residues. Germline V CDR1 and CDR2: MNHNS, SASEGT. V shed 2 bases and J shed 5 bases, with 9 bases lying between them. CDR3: CASSERGTYGYTF. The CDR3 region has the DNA TGTGCCAGCAGTGAACGGGGGACTTATGGCTACACCTTC.

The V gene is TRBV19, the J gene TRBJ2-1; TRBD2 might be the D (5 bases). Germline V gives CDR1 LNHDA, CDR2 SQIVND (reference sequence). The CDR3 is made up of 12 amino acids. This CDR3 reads CASGLASNEQFF. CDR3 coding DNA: TGTGCGAGCGGATTGGCGTCCAATGAGCAGTTCTTC.

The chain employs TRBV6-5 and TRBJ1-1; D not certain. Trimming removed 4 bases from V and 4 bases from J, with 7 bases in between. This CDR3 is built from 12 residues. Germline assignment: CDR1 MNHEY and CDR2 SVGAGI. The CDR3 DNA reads TGTGCCAGCAGTTTTAGTGGCACTGAAGCTTTCTTT. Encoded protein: CASSFSGTEAFF.